Listed below are T cell receptor beta chains from one sample, sequenced in a study of T cells in Graves' hyperthyroidism and ophthalmopathy. TCRdb itself ran the multiplex PCR reads through MiXCR, one entry per CDR3 protein. The data contain some 360,000 distinct CDR3 sequences, approximately 15% of them seen just once; the ten biggest clones take up more than 9.5%. The sequenced sample was blood. The receptor set was obtained from a woman aged 60-70 years with Graves' hyperthyroidism. The CDR3 runs from the conserved cysteine through the conserved F or W. D genes are given only for firm matches. The size of a clone is reported for some rows only, either as once, few or many, or as a class for expanded clones.

j_gene: TRBJ2-1; d_gene: .; abundance: many; v_gene: TRBV2; CDR3nt: TGTGCCAGCAGCAGCAGGACGAGAAACAATGAGCAGTTCTTC; CDR3aa: CASSSRTRNNEQFF
j_gene: TRBJ1-1; d_gene: .; abundance: many; v_gene: TRBV27; CDR3nt: TGTGCCAGCAGTTTATTCTCTCCCGAGGGTGGCACTGAAGCTTTCTTT; CDR3aa: CASSLFSPEGGTEAFF
j_gene: TRBJ1-1; d_gene: .; abundance: many; v_gene: TRBV5-1; CDR3nt: TGCGCCAGCAGGGAGGGTACTGAAGCTTTCTTT; CDR3aa: CASREGTEAFF
j_gene: TRBJ1-4; d_gene: TRBD1; abundance: .; v_gene: TRBV15; CDR3nt: TGTGCCACCAGCATAGGGGGCTCTGATGAAAAACTGTTTTTT; CDR3aa: CATSIGGSDEKLFF
j_gene: TRBJ1-4; d_gene: TRBD1; abundance: many; v_gene: TRBV5-8; CDR3nt: TGTGCCAGCAGCGATGACAGGGGGCAGAGGGAAAAACTGTTTTTT; CDR3aa: CASSDDRGQREKLFF
j_gene: TRBJ1-5; d_gene: .; abundance: .; v_gene: TRBV5-4; CDR3nt: TGTGCCAGCAGCTTACGGGACACTAGCAATCAGCCCCAGCATTTT; CDR3aa: CASSLRDTSNQPQHF
j_gene: TRBJ1-1; d_gene: .; abundance: many; v_gene: TRBV20-1; CDR3nt: TGCAGTATTTTAGGGCAGATCTACACTGAAGCTTTCTTT; CDR3aa: CSILGQIYTEAFF
j_gene: TRBJ1-2; d_gene: TRBD1; abundance: few; v_gene: TRBV13; CDR3nt: TGTGCCAGCAGTCTTAATACAGGGGCCTATGGCTACACCTTC; CDR3aa: CASSLNTGAYGYTF
j_gene: TRBJ2-2; d_gene: TRBD1; abundance: few; v_gene: TRBV29-1; CDR3nt: TGCAGCGGGCAGGGGGCCGCCGGGGAGCTGTTTTTT; CDR3aa: CSGQGAAGELFF
j_gene: TRBJ2-7; d_gene: .; abundance: many; v_gene: TRBV24-1; CDR3nt: TGTGCCACCAGTGATCGGGCCCTTTCCTACGAGCAGTACTTC; CDR3aa: CATSDRALSYEQYF
j_gene: TRBJ2-7; d_gene: TRBD1; abundance: .; v_gene: TRBV18; CDR3nt: TGTGCCAGCTCACCACTCGGACAGGATTACGAGCAGTACTTC; CDR3aa: CASSPLGQDYEQYF
j_gene: TRBJ2-2; d_gene: TRBD2; abundance: .; v_gene: TRBV5-1; CDR3nt: TGCGCCAGCAGCCCCAGGACTAGCCCGAACACCGGGGAGCTGTTTTTT; CDR3aa: CASSPRTSPNTGELFF
j_gene: TRBJ2-1; d_gene: .; abundance: few; v_gene: TRBV9; CDR3nt: TGTGCCAGCAGCCCTAGACTAGGGGAAAGCTCCTACAATGAGCAGTTCTTC; CDR3aa: CASSPRLGESSYNEQFF
j_gene: TRBJ1-2; d_gene: .; abundance: .; v_gene: TRBV28; CDR3nt: TGTGCCAGCAGGCCAGGGCTCCCATATGGCTACACCTTC; CDR3aa: CASRPGLPYGYTF
j_gene: TRBJ2-5; d_gene: .; abundance: many; v_gene: TRBV29-1; CDR3nt: TGCAGCGTTGACCACCAGGGGCGGCAAGAGACCCAGTACTTC; CDR3aa: CSVDHQGRQETQYF
j_gene: TRBJ2-2; d_gene: TRBD2; abundance: .; v_gene: TRBV25-1; CDR3nt: TGTGCCAGCAGTGAATGGCCTAGCGGAGTTGGGACCGGGGAGCTGTTTTTT; CDR3aa: CASSEWPSGVGTGELFF
j_gene: TRBJ2-1; d_gene: TRBD2; abundance: .; v_gene: TRBV11-3; CDR3nt: TGTGCCAGCAGCTTAAGGACTAGCGAGGGACATGAGCAGTTCTTC; CDR3aa: CASSLRTSEGHEQFF
j_gene: TRBJ2-5; d_gene: .; abundance: .; v_gene: TRBV20-1; CDR3nt: TGCAGTGCCACCAACAGGTACCAAGAGACCCAGTACTTC; CDR3aa: CSATNRYQETQYF
j_gene: TRBJ2-1; d_gene: TRBD1; abundance: many; v_gene: TRBV10-3; CDR3nt: TGTGCCATCGGGACAGACCTCACTGAGCAGTTCTTC; CDR3aa: CAIGTDLTEQFF
j_gene: TRBJ2-7; d_gene: .; abundance: many; v_gene: TRBV27; CDR3nt: TGTGCCAGCAGCCCCAGAAAAAGCTCCTACGAGCAGTACTTC; CDR3aa: CASSPRKSSYEQYF
j_gene: TRBJ2-1; d_gene: TRBD2; abundance: many; v_gene: TRBV19; CDR3nt: TGTGCCAGTAGTATCGGGGGAGGGCGTTCCTACAATGAGCAGTTCTTC; CDR3aa: CASSIGGGRSYNEQFF
j_gene: TRBJ2-7; d_gene: .; abundance: few; v_gene: TRBV7-6; CDR3nt: TGTGCCAGCAGCTCGGGGGCGGGACGCTCCTACGAGCAGTACTTC; CDR3aa: CASSSGAGRSYEQYF
j_gene: TRBJ2-2; d_gene: TRBD2; abundance: .; v_gene: TRBV27; CDR3nt: TGTGCCAGCAGTTTAGCCCCGGGACTAGTGAGCACCGGGGAGCTGTTTTTT; CDR3aa: CASSLAPGLVSTGELFF
j_gene: TRBJ2-1; d_gene: TRBD2; abundance: few; v_gene: TRBV12-3/TRBV12-4; CDR3nt: TGTGCCAGCAGTCCCGGGACTAGCGGGAGCGGAGCTTACAGTGAGCAGTTCTTC; CDR3aa: CASSPGTSGSGAYSEQFF
j_gene: TRBJ2-5; d_gene: .; abundance: many; v_gene: TRBV28; CDR3nt: TGTGCCAGCAGTTTGGAACTCATAGGCGAGACCCAGTACTTC; CDR3aa: CASSLELIGETQYF